This T cell receptor beta chain was sequenced during a study of T cell repertoires in cytomegalovirus infection. About the study: CMV infection and matching HLA type were both indicated by public TCR beta signatures. Study-level points and caveats: The study found HLA-C-restricted CMV-specific TCR beta clonotypes dominating the ex vivo response.

The table lists this clonotype with a few counts. As yet, its antigen is unknown. Via MiXCR, TCRdb re-called the reads, giving one row per CDR3 protein. The table lists hundreds of thousands of distinct CDR3 sequences, about 44% of them singletons. There are 13 residues in the CDR3. Germline CDR1 reads SGHVS; CDR2 reads FNYEAQ. The J segment lost 7 bases and the V segment lost 1 base, leaving 3 bases of the junction unmatched. Sequencing was performed on cultured PBMCs, taken from culture after CMV antigen stimulation. The sequence came from a human donor in good health (CMV status not recorded). Some clones in this sample may be carry-over from other donors' samples. This chain connects TRBV7-6 to TRBJ2-5, with 7 bases fitting TRBD1. CDR3 amino acids: CASSLEGAGTQYF. CDR3 bases: TGTGCCAGCAGCTTAGAGGGGGCTGGGACCCAGTACTTC.